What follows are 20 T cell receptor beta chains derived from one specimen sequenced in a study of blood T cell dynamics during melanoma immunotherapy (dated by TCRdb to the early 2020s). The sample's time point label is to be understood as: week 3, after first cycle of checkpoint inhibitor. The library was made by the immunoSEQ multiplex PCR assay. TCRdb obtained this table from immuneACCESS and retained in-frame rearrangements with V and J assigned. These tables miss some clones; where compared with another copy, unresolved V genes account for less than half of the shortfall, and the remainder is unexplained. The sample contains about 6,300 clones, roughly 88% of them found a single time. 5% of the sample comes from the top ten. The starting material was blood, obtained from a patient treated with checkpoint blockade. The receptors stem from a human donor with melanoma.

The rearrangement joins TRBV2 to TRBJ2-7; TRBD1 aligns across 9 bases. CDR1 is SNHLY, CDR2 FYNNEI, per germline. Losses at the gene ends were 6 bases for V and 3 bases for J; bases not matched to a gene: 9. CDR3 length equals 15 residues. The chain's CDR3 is CASRPPGQGIYEQYF. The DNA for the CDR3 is TGTGCCAGCAGGCCCCCGGGACAGGGAATCTACGAGCAGTACTTC.

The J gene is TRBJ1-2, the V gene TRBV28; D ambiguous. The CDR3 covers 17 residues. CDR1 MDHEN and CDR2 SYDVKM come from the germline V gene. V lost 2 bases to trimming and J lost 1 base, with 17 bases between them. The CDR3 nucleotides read TGTGCCAGCAGTTTAATCAAAGAGGACGGGTATAACTATGGCTACACCTTC. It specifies CASSLIKEDGYNYGYTF.

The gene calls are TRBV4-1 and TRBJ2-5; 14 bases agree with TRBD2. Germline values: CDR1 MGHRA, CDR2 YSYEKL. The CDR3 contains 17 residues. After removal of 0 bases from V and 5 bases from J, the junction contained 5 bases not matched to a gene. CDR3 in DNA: TGCGCCAGCAGCCAAGATGGACTAGCGGGGGGACGGGAGACCCAGTACTTC. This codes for CASSQDGLAGGRETQYF.

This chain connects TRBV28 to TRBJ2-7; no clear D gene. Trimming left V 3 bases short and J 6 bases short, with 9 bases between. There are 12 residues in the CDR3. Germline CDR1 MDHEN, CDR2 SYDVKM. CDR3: CASSLTSSEQYF. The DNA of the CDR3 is TGTGCCAGCAGTTTGACTTCGTCCGAGCAGTACTTC.

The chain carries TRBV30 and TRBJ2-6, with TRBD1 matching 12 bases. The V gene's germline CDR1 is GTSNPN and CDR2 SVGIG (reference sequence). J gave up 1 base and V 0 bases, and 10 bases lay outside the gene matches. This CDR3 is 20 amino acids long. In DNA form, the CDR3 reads TGTGCCTGGAGTGTACTGTGGGACAGGGGGCCAAAATCTGGGGCCAACGTCCTGACTTTC. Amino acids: CAWSVLWDRGPKSGANVLTF.

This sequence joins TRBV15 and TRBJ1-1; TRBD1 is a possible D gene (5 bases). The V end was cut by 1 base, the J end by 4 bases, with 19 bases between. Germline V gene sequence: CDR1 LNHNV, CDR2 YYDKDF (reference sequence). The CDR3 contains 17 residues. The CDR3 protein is CATSRAPGQGWSTEAFF. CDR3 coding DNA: TGTGCCACCAGCAGAGCCCCAGGCCAGGGCTGGAGCACTGAAGCTTTCTTT.

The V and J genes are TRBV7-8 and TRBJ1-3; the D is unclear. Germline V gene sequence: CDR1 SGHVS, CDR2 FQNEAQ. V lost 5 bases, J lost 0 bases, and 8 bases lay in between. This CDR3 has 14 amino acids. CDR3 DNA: TGTGCCAGCAGCCCAGTAGGCTCTGGAAACACCATATATTTT. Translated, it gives CASSPVGSGNTIYF.

The CDR3 nucleotides read TGTGCCAGCAGTCCGGGACAGGGGACTCAGCCCCAGCATTTT. It encodes CASSPGQGTQPQHF. The V gene is TRBV6-5, the J gene TRBJ1-5; 10 nucleotides match TRBD1. CDR3 size: 14 residues. Germline V CDR1 and CDR2: MNHEY, SVGAGI. V was clipped by 5 bases and J by 6 bases; unmatched bases: 4.

The chain's CDR3 is CASSYSGTLYGYTF. The CDR3 DNA sequence: TGTGCCAGCAGTTACTCCGGGACACTCTATGGCTACACCTTC. This rearrangement joins TRBV6-5 to TRBJ1-2, with TRBD1 as a possible D gene (6 bases). This CDR3 is 14 amino acids long. The ends were cut back, 0 bases at V and 4 bases at J, with 9 bases in the middle. Germline CDR1 MNHEY, CDR2 SVGAGI.

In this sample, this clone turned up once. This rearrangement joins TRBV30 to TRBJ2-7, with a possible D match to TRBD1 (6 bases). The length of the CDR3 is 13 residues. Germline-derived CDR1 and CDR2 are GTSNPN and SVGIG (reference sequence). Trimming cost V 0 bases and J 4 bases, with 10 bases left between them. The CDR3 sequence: CAWSVGTRYEQYF. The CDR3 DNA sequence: TGTGCCTGGAGTGTTGGGACAAGATACGAGCAGTACTTC.

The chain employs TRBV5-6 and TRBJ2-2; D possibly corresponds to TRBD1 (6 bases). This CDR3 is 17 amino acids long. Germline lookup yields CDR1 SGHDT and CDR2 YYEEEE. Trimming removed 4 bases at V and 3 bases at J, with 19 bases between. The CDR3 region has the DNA TGTGCCAGCAGCAAACCAGGGGCCTGGGAGTACACCGGGGAGCTGTTTTTT. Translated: CASSKPGAWEYTGELFF.

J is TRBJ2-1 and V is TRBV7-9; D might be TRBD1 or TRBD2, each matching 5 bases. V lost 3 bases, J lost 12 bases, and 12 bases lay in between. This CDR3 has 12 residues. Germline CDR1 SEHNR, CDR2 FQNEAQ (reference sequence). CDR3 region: CASSLGSGLQFF. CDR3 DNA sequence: TGTGCCAGCAGCTTGGGCTCGGGGCTGCAGTTCTTC.

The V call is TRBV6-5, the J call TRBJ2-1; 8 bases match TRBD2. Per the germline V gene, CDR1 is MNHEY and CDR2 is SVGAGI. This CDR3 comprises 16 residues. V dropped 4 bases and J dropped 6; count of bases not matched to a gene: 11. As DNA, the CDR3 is TGTGCCAGCAGTTGGGAAGGCGGGGGGTACTTCAATGAGCAGTTCTTC. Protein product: CASSWEGGGYFNEQFF.

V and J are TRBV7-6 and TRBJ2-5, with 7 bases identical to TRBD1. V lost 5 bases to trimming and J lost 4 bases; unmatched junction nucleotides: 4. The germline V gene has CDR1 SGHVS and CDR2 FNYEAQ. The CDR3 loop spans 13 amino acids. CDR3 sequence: CASSLNRGETQYF. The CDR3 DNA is TGTGCCAGCAGCCTTAACAGGGGAGAGACCCAGTACTTC.

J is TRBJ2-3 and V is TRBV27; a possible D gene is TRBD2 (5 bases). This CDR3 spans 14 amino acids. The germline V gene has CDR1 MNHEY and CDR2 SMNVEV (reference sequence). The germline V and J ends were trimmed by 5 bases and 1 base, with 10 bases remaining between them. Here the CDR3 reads CASSRRRGTDTQYF. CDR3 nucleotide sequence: TGTGCCAGCAGTCGTCGGCGGGGCACAGATACGCAGTATTTT.

CDR3 residues: CASGKGAGYQETQYF. The CDR3 DNA reads TGTGCCAGTGGTAAGGGAGCGGGATACCAAGAGACCCAGTACTTC. V and J are TRBV19 and TRBJ2-5; 7 nucleotides align to TRBD2. The CDR3 totals 15 residues. CDR1 LNHDA and CDR2 SQIVND come from the germline V gene (reference sequence). Trimming cost V 8 bases and J 0 bases; bases outside gene matches: 9.

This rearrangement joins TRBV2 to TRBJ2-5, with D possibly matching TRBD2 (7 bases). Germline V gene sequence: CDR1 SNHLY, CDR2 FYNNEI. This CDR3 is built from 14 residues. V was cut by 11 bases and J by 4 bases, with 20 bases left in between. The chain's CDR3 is CAGKRGGPGETQYF. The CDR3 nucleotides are TGTGCCGGAAAGAGGGGGGGGCCCGGAGAGACCCAGTACTTC.

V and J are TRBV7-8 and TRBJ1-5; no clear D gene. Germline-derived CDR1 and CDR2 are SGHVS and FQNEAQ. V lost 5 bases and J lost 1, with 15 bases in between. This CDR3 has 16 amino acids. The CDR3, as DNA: TGTGCCAGCAGCCCCATATGGGGAAGAAGCAATCAGCCCCAGCATTTT. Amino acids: CASSPIWGRSNQPQHF.

CDR3 sequence: CASSIEPGTDTQYF. CDR3 in DNA: TGTGCCAGCAGTATAGAACCCGGCACAGATACGCAGTATTTT. The V call is TRBV11-2, the J call TRBJ2-3; D gene ambiguous. Trimming took 6 bases from V and 1 from J, leaving 11 bases between them. Germline CDR1 reads SGHAT; CDR2 reads FQNNGV. The CDR3 loop spans 14 amino acids.

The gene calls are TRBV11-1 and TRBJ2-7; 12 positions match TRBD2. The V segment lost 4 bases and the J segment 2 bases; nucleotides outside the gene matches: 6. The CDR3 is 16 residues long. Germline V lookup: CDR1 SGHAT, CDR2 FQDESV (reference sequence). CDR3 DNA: TGTGCCAGCAGCTCACGCTCTAGCGGGGGGGCCTACGAGCAGTACTTC. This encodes CASSSRSSGGAYEQYF.